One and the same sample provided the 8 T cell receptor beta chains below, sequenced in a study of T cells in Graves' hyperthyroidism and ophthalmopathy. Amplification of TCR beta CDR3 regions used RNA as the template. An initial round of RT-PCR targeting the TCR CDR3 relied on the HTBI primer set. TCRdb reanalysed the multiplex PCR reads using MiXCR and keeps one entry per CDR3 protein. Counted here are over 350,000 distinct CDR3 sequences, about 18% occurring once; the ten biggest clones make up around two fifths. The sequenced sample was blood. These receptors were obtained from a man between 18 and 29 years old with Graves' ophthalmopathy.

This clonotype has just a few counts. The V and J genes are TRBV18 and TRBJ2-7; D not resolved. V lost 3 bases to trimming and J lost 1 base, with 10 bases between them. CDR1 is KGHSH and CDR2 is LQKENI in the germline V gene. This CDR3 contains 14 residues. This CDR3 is CASSPAAPSYEQYF. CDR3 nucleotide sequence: TGTGCCAGCTCACCCGCGGCGCCATCCTACGAGCAGTACTTC.

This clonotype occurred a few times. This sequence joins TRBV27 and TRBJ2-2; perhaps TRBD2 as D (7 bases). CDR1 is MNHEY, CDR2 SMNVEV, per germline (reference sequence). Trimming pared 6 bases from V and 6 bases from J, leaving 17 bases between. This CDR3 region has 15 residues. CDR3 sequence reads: CASRWGGGDAGELFF. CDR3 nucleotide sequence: TGTGCCAGCAGATGGGGGGGGGGCGACGCCGGGGAGCTGTTTTTT.

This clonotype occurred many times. CDR3 DNA sequence: TGCAGTGACCAAGCTCAGGGTAGCAATCAGCCCCAGCATTTT. It translates to CSDQAQGSNQPQHF. V usage is TRBV20-1 and J usage is TRBJ1-5; maybe TRBD1 (5 bases). Deletions cut 7 bases from V and 0 bases from J, with 13 bases between. The CDR3 extends over 14 amino acids. Per germline, CDR1 DFQATT and CDR2 SNEGSKA (reference sequence).

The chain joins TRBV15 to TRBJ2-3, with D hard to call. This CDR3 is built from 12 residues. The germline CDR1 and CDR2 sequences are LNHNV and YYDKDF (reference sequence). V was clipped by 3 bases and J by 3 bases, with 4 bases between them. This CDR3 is CATSSFTDTQYF. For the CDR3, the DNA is TGTGCCACCAGCAGTTTTACAGATACGCAGTATTTT.

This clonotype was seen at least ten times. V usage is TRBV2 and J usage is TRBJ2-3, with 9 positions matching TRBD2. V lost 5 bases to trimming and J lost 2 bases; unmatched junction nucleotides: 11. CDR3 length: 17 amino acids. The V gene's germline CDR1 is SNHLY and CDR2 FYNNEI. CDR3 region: CASSKGGGLAYTDTQYF. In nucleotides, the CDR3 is TGTGCCAGCAGTAAAGGGGGGGGACTAGCCTACACAGATACGCAGTATTTT.

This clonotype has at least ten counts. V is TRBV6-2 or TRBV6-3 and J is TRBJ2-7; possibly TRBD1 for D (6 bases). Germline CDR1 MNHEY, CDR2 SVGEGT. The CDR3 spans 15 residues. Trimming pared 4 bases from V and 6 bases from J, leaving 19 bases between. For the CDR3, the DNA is TGTGCCAGCAGTTTCGTGGACAGTAGTTCGGGCGAGCAGTACTTC. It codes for CASSFVDSSSGEQYF.

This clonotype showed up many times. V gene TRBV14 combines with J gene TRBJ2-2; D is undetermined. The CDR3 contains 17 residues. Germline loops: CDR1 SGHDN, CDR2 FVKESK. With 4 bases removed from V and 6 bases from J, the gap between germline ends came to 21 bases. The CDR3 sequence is CASSLRQGFSLAGELFF. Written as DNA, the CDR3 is TGTGCCAGCAGCCTCCGACAAGGATTCAGTCTCGCCGGGGAGCTGTTTTTT.

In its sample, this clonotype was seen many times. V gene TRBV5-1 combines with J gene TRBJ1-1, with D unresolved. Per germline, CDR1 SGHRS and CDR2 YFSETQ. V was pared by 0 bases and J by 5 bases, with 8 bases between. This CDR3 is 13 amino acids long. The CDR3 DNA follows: TGCGCCAGCAGCTTGGGGGTGGAAACTGAAGCTTTCTTT. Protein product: CASSLGVETEAFF.